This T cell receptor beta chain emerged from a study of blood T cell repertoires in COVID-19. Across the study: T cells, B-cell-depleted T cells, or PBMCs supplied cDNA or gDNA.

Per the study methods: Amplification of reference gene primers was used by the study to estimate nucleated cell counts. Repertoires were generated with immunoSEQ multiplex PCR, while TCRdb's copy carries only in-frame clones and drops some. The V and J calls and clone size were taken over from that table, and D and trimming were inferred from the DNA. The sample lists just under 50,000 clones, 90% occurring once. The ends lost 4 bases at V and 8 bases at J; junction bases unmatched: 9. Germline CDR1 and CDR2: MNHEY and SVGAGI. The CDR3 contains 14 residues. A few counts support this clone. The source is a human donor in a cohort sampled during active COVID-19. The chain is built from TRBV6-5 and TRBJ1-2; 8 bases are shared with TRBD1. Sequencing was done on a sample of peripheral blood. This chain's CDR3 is CASSSRGQESGYTF. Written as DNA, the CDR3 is TGTGCCAGCAGTTCTAGGGGACAGGAGAGCGGCTACACCTTC.